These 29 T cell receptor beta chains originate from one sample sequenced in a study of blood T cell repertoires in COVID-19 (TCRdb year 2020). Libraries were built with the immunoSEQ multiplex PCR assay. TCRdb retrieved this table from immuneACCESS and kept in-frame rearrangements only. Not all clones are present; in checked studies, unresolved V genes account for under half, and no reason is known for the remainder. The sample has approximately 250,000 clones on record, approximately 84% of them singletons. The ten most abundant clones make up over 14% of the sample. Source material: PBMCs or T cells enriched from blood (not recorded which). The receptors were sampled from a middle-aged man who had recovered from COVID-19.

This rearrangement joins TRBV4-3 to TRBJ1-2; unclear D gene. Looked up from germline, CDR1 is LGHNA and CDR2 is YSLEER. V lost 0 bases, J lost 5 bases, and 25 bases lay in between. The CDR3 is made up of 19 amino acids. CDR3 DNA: TGCGCCAGCAGCCAAGATCTACCGGCAGGCGCCCTAAGAAGGTATGGCTACACCTTC. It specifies CASSQDLPAGALRRYGYTF.

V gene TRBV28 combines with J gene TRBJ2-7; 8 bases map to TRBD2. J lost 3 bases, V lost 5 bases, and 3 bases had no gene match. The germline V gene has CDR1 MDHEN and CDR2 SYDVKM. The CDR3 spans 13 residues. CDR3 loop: CASSGLALYEQYF. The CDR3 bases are TGTGCCAGCAGTGGACTAGCACTCTACGAGCAGTACTTC.

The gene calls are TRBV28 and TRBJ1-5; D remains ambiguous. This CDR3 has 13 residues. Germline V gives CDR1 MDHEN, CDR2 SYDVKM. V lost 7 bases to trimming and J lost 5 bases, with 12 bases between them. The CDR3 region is CASTLRVHQPQHF. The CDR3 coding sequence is TGTGCCAGCACCTTACGGGTCCATCAGCCCCAGCATTTT.

CDR3 sequence (DNA): TGTGCCAGCAGCTTTTTACCGGGAGCTAATGAAAAACTGTTTTTT. Amino acid sequence: CASSFLPGANEKLFF. The chain links TRBV7-2 to TRBJ1-4; D gene uncertain. This CDR3 spans 15 amino acids. Trimming took 3 bases from V and 3 from J, leaving 11 bases between them. Germline V lookup: CDR1 SGHTA, CDR2 FQGNSA.

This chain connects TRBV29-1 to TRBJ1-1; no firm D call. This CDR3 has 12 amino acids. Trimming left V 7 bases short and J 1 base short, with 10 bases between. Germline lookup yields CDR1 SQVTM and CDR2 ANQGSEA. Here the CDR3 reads CSGARPNTEAFF. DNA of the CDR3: TGCAGCGGGGCTCGACCGAACACTGAAGCTTTCTTT.

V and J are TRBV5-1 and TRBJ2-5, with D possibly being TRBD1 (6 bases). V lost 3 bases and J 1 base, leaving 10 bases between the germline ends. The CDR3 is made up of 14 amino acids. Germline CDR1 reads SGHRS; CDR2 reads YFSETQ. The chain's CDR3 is CASSSTGTQETQYF. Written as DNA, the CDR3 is TGCGCCAGCAGCTCCACAGGGACCCAAGAGACCCAGTACTTC.

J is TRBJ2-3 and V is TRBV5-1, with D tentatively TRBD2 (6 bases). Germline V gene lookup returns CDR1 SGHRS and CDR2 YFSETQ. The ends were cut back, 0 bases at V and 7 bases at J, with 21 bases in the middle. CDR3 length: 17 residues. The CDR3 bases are TGCGCCAGCAGCTTGGCCGGGGACGGCAGCGGGCCTAATACGCAGTATTTT. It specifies CASSLAGDGSGPNTQYF.

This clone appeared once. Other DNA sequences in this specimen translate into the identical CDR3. The CDR3 DNA reads as TGTGCCAGCAGTCTCCGCACAGATACGCAGTATTTT. Amino acid sequence: CASSLRTDTQYF. V gene TRBV12-3 or TRBV12-4 combines with J gene TRBJ2-3; D gene ambiguous. The CDR3 is 12 residues long. The V and J ends lost 5 bases and 1 base respectively, with 4 bases between them.

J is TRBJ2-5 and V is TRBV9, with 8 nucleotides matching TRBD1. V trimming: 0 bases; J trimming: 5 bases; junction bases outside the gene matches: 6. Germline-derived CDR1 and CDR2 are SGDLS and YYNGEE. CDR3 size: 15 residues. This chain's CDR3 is CASSVAGTGVETQYF. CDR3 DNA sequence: TGTGCCAGCAGCGTAGCGGGGACAGGAGTTGAGACCCAGTACTTC.

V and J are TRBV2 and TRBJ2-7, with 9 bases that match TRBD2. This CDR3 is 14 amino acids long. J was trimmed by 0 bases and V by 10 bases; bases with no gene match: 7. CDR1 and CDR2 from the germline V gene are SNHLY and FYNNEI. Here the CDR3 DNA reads TGTGCCACCCAAGCGGGGGGTCTCTCCTACGAGCAGTACTTC. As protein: CATQAGGLSYEQYF.

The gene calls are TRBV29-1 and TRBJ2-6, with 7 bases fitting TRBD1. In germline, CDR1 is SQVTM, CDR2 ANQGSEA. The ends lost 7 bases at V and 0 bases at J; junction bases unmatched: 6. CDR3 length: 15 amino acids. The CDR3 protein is CSAWDSSSGANVLTF. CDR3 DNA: TGCAGCGCCTGGGACAGTTCCTCTGGGGCCAACGTCCTGACTTTC. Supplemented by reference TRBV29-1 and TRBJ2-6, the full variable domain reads SAVISQKPSRDICQRGTSLTIQCQVDSQVTMMFWYRQQPGQSLTLIATANQGSEATYESGFVIDKFPISRPNLTFSTLTVSNMSPEDSSIYLCSAWDSSSGANVLTFGAGSRLTVL.

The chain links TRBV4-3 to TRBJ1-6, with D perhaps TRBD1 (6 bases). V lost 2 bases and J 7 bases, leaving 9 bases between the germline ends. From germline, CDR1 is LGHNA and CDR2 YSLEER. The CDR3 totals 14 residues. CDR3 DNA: TGCGCCAGCAGCCAAAGTCAGGGGAATTCACCCCTCCACTTT. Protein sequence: CASSQSQGNSPLHF.

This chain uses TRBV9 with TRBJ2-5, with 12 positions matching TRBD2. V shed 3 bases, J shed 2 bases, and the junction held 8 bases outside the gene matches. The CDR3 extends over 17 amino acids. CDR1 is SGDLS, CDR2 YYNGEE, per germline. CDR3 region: CASSDSGTSGWQETQYF. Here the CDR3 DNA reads TGTGCCAGCAGCGACTCCGGGACTAGCGGGTGGCAAGAGACCCAGTACTTC.

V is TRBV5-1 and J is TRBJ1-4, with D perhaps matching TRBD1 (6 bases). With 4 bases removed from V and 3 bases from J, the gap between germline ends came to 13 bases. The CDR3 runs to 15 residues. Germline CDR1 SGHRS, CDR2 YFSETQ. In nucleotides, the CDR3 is TGCGCCAGCAGCCCGCTGACAGGCCCTAATGAAAAACTGTTTTTT. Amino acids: CASSPLTGPNEKLFF.

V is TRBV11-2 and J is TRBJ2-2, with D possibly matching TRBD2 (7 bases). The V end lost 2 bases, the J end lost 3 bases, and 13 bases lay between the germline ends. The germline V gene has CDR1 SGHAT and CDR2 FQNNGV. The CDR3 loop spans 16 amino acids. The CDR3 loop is CASSLYGGPDTGELFF. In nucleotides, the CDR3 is TGTGCCAGCAGCTTATACGGGGGGCCCGACACCGGGGAGCTGTTTTTT. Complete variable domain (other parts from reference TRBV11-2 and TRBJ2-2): EAGVAQSPRYKIIEKRQSVAFWCNPISGHATLYWYQQILGQGPKLLIQFQNNGVVDDSQLPKDRFSAERLKGVDSTLKIQPAKLEDSAVYLCASSLYGGPDTGELFFGEGSRLTVL.

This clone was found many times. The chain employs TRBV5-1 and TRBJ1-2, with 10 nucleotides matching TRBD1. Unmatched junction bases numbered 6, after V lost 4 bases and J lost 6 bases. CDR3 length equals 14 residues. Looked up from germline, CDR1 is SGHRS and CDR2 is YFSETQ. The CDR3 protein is CASSGDRGRHGYTF. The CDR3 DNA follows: TGCGCCAGCAGCGGTGACAGGGGGCGACATGGCTACACCTTC.

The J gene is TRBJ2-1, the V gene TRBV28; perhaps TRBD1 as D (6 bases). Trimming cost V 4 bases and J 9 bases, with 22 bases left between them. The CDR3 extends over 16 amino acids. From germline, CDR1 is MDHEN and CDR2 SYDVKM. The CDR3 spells CASSCLPGQWGCEQFF. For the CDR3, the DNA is TGTGCCAGCAGTTGCCTCCCCGGACAGTGGGGATGTGAGCAGTTCTTC.

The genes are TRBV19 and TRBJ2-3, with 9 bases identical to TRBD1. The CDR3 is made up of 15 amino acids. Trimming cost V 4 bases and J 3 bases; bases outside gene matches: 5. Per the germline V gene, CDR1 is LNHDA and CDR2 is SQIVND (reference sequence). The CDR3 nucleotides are TGTGCCAGTAGTAGTAGGGACAGGGATACAGATACGCAGTATTTT. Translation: CASSSRDRDTDTQYF. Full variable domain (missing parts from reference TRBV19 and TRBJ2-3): DGGITQSPKYLFRKEGQNVTLSCEQNLNHDAMYWYRQDPGQGLRLIYYSQIVNDFQKGDIAEGYSVSREKKESFPLTVTSAQKNPTAFYLCASSSRDRDTDTQYFGPGTRLTVL.

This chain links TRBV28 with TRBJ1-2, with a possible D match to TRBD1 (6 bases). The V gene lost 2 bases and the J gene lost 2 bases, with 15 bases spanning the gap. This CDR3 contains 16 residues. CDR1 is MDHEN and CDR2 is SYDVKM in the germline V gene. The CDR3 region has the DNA TGTGCCAGCAGTTTAGGAGGGGGGGGACAAAACTATGGCTACACCTTC. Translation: CASSLGGGGQNYGYTF.

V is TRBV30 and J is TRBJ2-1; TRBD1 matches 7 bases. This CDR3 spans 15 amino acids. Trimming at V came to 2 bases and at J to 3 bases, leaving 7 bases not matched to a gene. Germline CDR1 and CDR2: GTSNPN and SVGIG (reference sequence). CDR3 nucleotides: TGTGCCTGGAGTCTACCGGGACAGATCTACAATGAGCAGTTCTTC. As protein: CAWSLPGQIYNEQFF.

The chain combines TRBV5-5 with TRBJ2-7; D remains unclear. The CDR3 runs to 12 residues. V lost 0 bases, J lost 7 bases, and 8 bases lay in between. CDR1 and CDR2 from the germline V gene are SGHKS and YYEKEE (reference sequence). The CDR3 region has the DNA TGTGCCAGCAGCTTGGAAGCGTATGAGCAGTACTTC. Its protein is CASSLEAYEQYF. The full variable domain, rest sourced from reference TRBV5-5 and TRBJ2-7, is DAGVTQSPTHLIKTRGQQVTLRCSPISGHKSVSWYQQVLGQGPQFIFQYYEKEERGRGNFPDRFSARQFPNYSSELNVNALLLGDSALYLCASSLEAYEQYFGPGTRLTVT.

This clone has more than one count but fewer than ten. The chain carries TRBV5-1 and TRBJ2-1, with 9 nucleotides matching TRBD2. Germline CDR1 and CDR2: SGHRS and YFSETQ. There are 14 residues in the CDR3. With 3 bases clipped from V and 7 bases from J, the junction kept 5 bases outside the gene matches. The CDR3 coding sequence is TGCGCCAGCAGCTCCCTAGCGGGACCGAATGAGCAGTTCTTC. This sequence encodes CASSSLAGPNEQFF.

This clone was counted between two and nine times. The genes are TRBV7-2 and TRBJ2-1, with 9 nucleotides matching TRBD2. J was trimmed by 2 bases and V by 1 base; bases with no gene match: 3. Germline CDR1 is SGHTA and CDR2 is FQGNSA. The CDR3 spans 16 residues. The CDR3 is CASSLVGGGAYNEQFF. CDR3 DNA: TGTGCCAGCAGCTTAGTAGGCGGGGGGGCCTACAATGAGCAGTTCTTC.

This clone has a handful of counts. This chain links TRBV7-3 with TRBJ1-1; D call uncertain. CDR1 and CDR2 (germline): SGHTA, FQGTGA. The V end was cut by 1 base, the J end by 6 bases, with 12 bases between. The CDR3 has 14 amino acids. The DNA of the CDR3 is TGTGCCAGCAGCTTAAAAGGCACGAGGGCTGAAGCTTTCTTT. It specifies CASSLKGTRAEAFF.

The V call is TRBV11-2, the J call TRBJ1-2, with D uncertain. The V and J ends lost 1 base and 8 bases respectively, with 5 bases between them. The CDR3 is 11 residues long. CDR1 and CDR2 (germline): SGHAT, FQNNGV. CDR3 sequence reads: CASSLVSGYTF. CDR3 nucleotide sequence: TGTGCCAGCAGCTTAGTGAGCGGCTACACCTTC.

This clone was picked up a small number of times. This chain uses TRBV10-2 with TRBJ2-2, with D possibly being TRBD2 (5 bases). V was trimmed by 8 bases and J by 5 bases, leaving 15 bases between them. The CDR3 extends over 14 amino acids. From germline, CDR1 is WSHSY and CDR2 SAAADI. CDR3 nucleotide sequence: TGCGCCAGCGCCCCGGGGATTCGGACCGGGGAGCTGTTTTTT. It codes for CASAPGIRTGELFF.

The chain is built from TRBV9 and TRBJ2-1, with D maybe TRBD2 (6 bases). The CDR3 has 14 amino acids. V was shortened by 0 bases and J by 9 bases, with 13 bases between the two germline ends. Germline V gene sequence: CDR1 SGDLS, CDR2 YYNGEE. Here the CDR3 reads CASSVGSTSSEQFF. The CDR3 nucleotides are TGTGCCAGCAGCGTAGGGTCCACTAGCTCTGAGCAGTTCTTC.

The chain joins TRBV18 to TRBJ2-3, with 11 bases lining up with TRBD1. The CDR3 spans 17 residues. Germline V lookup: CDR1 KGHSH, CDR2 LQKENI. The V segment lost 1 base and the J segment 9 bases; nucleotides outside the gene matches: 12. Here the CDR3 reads CASSPLGQGAMKLTQYF. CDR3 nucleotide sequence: TGTGCCAGCTCACCACTAGGACAGGGGGCAATGAAATTGACGCAGTATTTT. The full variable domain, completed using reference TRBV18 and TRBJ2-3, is NAGVMQNPRHLVRRRGQEARLRCSPMKGHSHVYWYRQLPEEGLKFMVYLQKENIIDESGMPKERFSAEFPKEGPSILRIQQVVRGDSAAYFCASSPLGQGAMKLTQYFGPGTRLTVL.

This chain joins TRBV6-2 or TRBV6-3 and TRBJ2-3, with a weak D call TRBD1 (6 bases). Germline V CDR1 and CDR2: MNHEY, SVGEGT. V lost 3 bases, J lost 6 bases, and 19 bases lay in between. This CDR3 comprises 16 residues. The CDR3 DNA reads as TGTGCCAGCAGTTATCTACTAGGGACAAAAGGCGATACGCAGTATTTT. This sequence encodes CASSYLLGTKGDTQYF.